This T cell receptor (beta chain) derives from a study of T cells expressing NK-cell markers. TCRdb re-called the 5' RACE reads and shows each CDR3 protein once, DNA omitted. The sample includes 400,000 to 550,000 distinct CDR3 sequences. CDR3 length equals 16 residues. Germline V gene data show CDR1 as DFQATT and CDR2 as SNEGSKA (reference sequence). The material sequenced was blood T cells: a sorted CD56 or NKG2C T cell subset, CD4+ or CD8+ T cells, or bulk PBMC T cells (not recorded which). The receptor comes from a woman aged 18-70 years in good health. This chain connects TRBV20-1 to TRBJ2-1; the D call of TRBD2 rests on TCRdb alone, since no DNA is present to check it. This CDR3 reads CSAIRTSGGKGSEQFF.